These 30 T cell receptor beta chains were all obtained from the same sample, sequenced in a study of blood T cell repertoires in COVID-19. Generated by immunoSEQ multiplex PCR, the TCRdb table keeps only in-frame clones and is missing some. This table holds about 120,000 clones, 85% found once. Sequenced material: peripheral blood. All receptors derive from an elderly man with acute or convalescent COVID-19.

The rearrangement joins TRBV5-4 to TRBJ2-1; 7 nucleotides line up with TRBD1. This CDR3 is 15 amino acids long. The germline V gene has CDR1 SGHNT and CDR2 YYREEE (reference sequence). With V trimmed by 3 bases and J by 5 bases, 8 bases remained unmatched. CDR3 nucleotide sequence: TGTGCCAGCAGCTCACCGGGACAGTCTAACAATGAGCAGTTCTTC. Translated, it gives CASSSPGQSNNEQFF. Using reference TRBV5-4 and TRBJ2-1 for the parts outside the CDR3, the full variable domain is ETGVTQSPTHLIKTRGQQVTLRCSSQSGHNTVSWYQQALGQGPQFIFQYYREEENGRGNFPPRFSGLQFPNYSSELNVNALELDDSALYLCASSSPGQSNNEQFFGPGTRLTVL.

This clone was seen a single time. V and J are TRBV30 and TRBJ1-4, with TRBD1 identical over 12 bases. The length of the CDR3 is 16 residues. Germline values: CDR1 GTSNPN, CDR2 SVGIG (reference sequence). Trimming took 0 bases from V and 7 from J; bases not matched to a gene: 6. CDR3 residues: CAWSVPPGQGAEKLFF. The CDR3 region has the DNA TGTGCCTGGAGTGTACCCCCGGGACAGGGGGCTGAAAAACTGTTTTTT.

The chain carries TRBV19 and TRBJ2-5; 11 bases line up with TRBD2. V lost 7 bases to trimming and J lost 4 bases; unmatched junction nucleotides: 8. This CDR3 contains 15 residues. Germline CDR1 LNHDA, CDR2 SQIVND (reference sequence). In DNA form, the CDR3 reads TGTGCCAGTACCGAATCCGGGACTAGCGGAGAGACCCAGTACTTC. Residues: CASTESGTSGETQYF.

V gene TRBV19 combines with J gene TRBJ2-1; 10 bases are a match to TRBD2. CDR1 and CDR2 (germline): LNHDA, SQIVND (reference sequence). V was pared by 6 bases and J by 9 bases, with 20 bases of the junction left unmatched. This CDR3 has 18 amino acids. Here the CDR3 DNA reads TGTGCCAGTAGATCCTCGGGGAGCGGGAGGGCATATACAAGTGAGCAGTTCTTC. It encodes CASRSSGSGRAYTSEQFF.

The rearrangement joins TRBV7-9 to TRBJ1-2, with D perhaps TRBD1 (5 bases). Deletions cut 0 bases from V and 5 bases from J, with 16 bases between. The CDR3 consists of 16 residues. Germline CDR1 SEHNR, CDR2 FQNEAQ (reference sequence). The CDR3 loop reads CASSLAPQGGMYGYTF. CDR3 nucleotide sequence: TGTGCCAGCAGCTTAGCCCCCCAGGGAGGGATGTATGGCTACACCTTC.

The CDR3 protein is CASSSGTSLYEQYF. The CDR3 DNA reads TGTGCCAGCAGTTCTGGGACTAGCCTCTACGAGCAGTACTTC. This rearrangement joins TRBV6-5 to TRBJ2-7; TRBD2 aligns across 9 bases. Germline V gives CDR1 MNHEY, CDR2 SVGAGI. Unmatched junction bases numbered 4, after V lost 4 bases and J lost 3 bases. CDR3 length: 14 residues.

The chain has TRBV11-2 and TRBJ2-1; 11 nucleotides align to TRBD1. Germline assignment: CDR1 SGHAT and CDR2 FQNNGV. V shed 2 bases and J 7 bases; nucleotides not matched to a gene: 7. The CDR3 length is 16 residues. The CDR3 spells CASSLQPGTGGNEQFF. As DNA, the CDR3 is TGTGCCAGCAGCTTACAACCCGGGACAGGGGGGAATGAGCAGTTCTTC.

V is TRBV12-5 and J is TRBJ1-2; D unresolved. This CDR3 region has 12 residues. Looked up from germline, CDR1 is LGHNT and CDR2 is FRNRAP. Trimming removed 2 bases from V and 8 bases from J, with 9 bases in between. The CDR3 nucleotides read TGTGCTAGTGGTTTGCCCACGGTGGGCTACACCTTC. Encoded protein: CASGLPTVGYTF.

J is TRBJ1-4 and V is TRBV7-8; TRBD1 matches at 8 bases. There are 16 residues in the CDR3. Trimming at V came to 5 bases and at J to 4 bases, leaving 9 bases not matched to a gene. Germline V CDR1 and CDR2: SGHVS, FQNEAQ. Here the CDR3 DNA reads TGTGCCAGCAGCCCCCGGACAGGGTTCGGTAATGAAAAACTGTTTTTT. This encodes CASSPRTGFGNEKLFF. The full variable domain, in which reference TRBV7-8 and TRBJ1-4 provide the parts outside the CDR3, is GAGVSQSPRYKVAKRGQDVALRCDPISGHVSLFWYQQALGQGPEFLTYFQNEAQLDKSGLPSDRFFAERPEGSVSTLKIQRTQQEDSAVYLCASSPRTGFGNEKLFFGSGTQLSVL.

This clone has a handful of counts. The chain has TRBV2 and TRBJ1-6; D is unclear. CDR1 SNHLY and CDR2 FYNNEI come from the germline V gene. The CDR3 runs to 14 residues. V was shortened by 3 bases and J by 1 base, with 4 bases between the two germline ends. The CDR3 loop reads CASSDESYNSPLHF. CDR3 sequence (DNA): TGTGCCAGCAGTGATGAGTCCTATAATTCACCCCTCCACTTT.

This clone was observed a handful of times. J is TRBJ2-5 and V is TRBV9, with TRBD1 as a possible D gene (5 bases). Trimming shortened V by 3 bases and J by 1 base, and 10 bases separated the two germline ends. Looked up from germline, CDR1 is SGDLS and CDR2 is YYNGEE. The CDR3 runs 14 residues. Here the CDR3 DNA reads TGTGCCAGCAGCGCCCAGGGATCCCAAGAGACCCAGTACTTC. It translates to CASSAQGSQETQYF.

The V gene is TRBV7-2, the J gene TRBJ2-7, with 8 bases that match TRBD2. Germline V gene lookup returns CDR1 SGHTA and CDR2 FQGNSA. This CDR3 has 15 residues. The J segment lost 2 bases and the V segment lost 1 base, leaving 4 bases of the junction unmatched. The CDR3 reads CASSLDTSGTYEQYF. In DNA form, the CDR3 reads TGTGCCAGCAGCTTAGATACTAGCGGAACCTACGAGCAGTACTTC.

CDR3 sequence (DNA): TGTGCCAGCAGTCCCACCGCGGGGTCCCCAGACTACGAGCAGTACTTC. This translates into CASSPTAGSPDYEQYF. The chain combines TRBV6-6 with TRBJ2-7; D perhaps matches TRBD2 (6 bases). Trimming took 5 bases from V and 3 from J, leaving 20 bases between them. Per germline, CDR1 MNHNY and CDR2 SVGAGI (reference sequence). The CDR3 runs to 16 residues.

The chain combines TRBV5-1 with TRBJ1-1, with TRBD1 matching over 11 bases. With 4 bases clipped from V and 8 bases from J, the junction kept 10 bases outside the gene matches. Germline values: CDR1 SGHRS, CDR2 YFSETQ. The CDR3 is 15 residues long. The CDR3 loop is CASSISGQGASEAFF. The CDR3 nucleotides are TGCGCCAGCAGCATCTCCGGACAGGGGGCGTCGGAAGCTTTCTTT.

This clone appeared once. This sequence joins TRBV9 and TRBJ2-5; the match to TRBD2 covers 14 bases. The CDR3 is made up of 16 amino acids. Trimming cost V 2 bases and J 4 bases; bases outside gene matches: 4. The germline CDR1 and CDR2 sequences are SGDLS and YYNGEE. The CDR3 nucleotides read TGTGCCAGCAGCGTCCGACTAGCGGGAGGGCCAGAGACCCAGTACTTC. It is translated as CASSVRLAGGPETQYF.

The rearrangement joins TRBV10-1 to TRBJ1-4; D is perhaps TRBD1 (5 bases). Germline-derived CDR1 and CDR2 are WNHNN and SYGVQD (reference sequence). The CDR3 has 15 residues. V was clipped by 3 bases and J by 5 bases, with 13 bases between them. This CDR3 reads CASSDGSGENEKLFF. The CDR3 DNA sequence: TGCGCCAGCAGTGATGGGTCGGGGGAAAATGAAAAACTGTTTTTT.

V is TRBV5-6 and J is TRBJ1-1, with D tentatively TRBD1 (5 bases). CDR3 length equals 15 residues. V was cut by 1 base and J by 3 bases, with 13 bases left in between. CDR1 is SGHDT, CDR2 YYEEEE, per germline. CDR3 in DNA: TGTGCCAGCAGCTTGCAAGGGGTTGGGTACACTGAAGCTTTCTTT. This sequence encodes CASSLQGVGYTEAFF.

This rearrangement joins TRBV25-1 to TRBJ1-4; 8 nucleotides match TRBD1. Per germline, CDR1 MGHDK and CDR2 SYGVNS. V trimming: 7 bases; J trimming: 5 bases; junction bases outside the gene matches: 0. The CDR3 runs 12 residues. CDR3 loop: CASNRGNEKLFF. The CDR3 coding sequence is TGTGCCAGCAACAGGGGGAATGAAAAACTGTTTTTT.

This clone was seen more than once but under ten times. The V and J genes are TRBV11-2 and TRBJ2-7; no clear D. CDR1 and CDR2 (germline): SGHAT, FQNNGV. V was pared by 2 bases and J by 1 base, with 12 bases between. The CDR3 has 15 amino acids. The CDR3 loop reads CASSLIVSGSYEQYF. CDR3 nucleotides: TGTGCCAGCAGCTTAATTGTCTCGGGTTCCTACGAGCAGTACTTC.

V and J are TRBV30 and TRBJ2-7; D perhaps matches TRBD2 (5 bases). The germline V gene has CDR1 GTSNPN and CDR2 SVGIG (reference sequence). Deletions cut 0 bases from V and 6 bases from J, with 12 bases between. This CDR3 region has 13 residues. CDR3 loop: CAWSVWESSEQYF. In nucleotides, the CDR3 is TGTGCCTGGAGTGTCTGGGAGTCGAGCGAGCAGTACTTC.

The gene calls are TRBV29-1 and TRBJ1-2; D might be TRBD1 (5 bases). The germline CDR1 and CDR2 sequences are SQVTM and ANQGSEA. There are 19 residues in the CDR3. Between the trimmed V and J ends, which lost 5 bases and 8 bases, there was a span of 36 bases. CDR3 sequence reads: CSVHPRWTLGIGRTQGYTF. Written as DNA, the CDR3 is TGCAGCGTTCACCCTCGGTGGACACTGGGGATAGGCAGGACGCAGGGCTACACCTTC.

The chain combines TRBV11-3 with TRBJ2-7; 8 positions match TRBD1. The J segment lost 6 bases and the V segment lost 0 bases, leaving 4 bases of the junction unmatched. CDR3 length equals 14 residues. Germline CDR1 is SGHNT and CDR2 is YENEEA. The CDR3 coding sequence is TGTGCCAGCAGCTTAGATAAGACAGGGGTCGAGCAGTACTTC. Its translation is CASSLDKTGVEQYF.

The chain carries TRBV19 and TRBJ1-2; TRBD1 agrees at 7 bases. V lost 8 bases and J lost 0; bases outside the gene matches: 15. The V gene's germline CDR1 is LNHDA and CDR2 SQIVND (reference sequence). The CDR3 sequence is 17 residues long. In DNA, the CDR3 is TGTGCCAGTTCCGAGGGGCAGGGGGTTGTTCCTAACTATGGCTACACCTTC. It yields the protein CASSEGQGVVPNYGYTF.

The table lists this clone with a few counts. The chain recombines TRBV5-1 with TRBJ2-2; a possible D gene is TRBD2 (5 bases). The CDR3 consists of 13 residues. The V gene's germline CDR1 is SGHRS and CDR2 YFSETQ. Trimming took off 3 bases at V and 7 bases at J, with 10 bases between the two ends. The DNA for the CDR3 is TGCGCCAGCAGCTCACTAGGTATCGGGGAGCTGTTTTTT. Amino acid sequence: CASSSLGIGELFF.

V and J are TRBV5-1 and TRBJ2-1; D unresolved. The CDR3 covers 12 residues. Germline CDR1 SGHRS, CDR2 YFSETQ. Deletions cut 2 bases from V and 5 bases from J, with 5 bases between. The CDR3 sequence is CASSFLDNEQFF. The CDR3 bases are TGCGCCAGCAGCTTCCTAGACAATGAGCAGTTCTTC.

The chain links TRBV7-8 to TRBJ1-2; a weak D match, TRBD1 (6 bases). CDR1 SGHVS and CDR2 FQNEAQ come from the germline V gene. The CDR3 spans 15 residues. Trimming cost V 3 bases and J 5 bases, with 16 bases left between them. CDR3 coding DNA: TGTGCCAGCAGCTTCGCCAGGGGCGCTGGATATGGCTACACCTTC. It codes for CASSFARGAGYGYTF.

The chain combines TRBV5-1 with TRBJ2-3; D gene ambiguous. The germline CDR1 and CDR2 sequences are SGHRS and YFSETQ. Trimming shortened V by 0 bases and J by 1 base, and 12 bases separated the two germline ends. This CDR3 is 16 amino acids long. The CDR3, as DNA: TGCGCCAGCAGCTTGGGAGGTGAGCTAGGCACAGATACGCAGTATTTT. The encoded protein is CASSLGGELGTDTQYF.

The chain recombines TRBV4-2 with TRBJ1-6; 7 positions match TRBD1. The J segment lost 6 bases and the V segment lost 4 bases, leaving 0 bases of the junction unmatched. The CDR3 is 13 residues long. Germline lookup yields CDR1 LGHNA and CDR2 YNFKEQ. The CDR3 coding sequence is TGTGCCAGCAGCCGGGACAGTAATTCACCCCTCCACTTT. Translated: CASSRDSNSPLHF.

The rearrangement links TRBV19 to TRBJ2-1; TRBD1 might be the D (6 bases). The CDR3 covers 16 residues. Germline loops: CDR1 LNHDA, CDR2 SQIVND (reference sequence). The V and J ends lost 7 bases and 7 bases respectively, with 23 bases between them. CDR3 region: CASTRSLVGGGNEQFF. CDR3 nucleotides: TGTGCCAGTACCAGGTCCCTAGTAGGGGGTGGGAATGAGCAGTTCTTC.

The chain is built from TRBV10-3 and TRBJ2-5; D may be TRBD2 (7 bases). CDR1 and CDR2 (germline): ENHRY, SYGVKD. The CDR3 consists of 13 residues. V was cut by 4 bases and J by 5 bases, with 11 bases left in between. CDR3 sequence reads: CAISGRGGETQYF. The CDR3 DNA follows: TGTGCCATCAGTGGCAGGGGAGGGGAGACCCAGTACTTC.